One and the same sample provided the 11 T cell receptor beta chains below, sequenced in a study of beta chain features in type 1 diabetes. Expressed TCRB transcripts were sequenced, since all the RNA that had been isolated was reverse transcribed. Generated by immunoSEQ multiplex PCR, the TCRdb table keeps only in-frame clones and is missing some. The sample contains around 240,000 clones, more than 65% of which appear only once. The sample consisted of naive CD4+ T cells from blood. The receptors stem from a man aged 25 to 40 in good health.

This clone was counted only a few times. The chain recombines TRBV29-1 with TRBJ2-3, with 7 bases lining up with TRBD2. CDR3 length equals 14 residues. The junction had 10 bases not matched to a gene; V was cut back by 6 bases and J by 4 bases. Germline V gene data show CDR1 as SQVTM and CDR2 as ANQGSEA. CDR3 DNA sequence: TGCAGCGTGGGCGGCGGGAGAGGGGCAGATACGCAGTATTTT. Its translation is CSVGGGRGADTQYF.

This clone was seen a handful of times. The gene calls are TRBV7-2 and TRBJ2-7; 8 bases are shared with TRBD2. Looked up from germline, CDR1 is SGHTA and CDR2 is FQGNSA. V gave up 0 bases and J gave up 2 bases; unmatched junction bases: 3. The CDR3 extends over 15 amino acids. The CDR3 DNA reads as TGTGCCAGCAGCTTAGCAAGCGGGGGAGCCTACGAGCAGTACTTC. It codes for CASSLASGGAYEQYF.

This sequence joins TRBV5-1 and TRBJ2-1, with TRBD1 as a possible D gene (6 bases). The CDR3 runs to 14 residues. Germline V CDR1 and CDR2: SGHRS, YFSETQ. The V end lost 4 bases, the J end lost 4 bases, and 12 bases lay between the germline ends. DNA for the CDR3: TGCGCCAGCAGCCTCGGGACATCTTACAATGAGCAGTTCTTC. This encodes CASSLGTSYNEQFF.

This chain uses TRBV9 with TRBJ1-5; D gene uncertain. CDR1 is SGDLS and CDR2 is YYNGEE in the germline V gene. The CDR3 sequence is 15 residues long. V lost 0 bases and J 3 bases, leaving 10 bases between the germline ends. CDR3 in DNA: TGTGCCAGCAGCGTAGAACCCACGATCAATCAGCCCCAGCATTTT. This sequence encodes CASSVEPTINQPQHF. The variable domain in full, completed from reference TRBV9 and TRBJ1-5, reads DSGVTQTPKHLITATGQRVTLRCSPRSGDLSVYWYQQSLDQGLQFLIQYYNGEERAKGNILERFSAQQFPDLHSELNLSSLELGDSALYFCASSVEPTINQPQHFGDGTRLSIL.

This clone was seen more than once but under ten times. This sequence joins TRBV10-2 and TRBJ1-2; D uncertain. V was clipped by 10 bases and J by 2 bases, with 11 bases between them. The CDR3 is 12 amino acids. The germline V gene encodes CDR1 WSHSY and CDR2 SAAADI. For the CDR3, the DNA is TGCGCCACCTGGGGAAGCAACTATGGCTACACCTTC. This encodes CATWGSNYGYTF.

This sequence joins TRBV29-1 and TRBJ1-1; 8 bases fit TRBD1. Germline-derived CDR1 and CDR2 are SQVTM and ANQGSEA. This CDR3 contains 15 residues. Trimming at V came to 4 bases and at J to 3 bases, leaving 10 bases not matched to a gene. As DNA, the CDR3 is TGCAGCGTTGGCAGGGGGCTATCCCGCGACACTGAAGCTTTCTTT. Protein sequence: CSVGRGLSRDTEAFF.

This clone showed up just once. The chain links TRBV6-1 to TRBJ2-5; D may be TRBD1 (6 bases). V was clipped by 6 bases and J by 1 base, with 12 bases between them. Looked up from germline, CDR1 is MNHNS and CDR2 is SASEGT. The CDR3 consists of 14 residues. The CDR3 loop reads CASSRDRLQETQYF. CDR3 bases: TGTGCCAGCAGCCGCGACAGGCTCCAAGAGACCCAGTACTTC.

V gene TRBV29-1 combines with J gene TRBJ2-7, with unresolved D. Germline V gene sequence: CDR1 SQVTM, CDR2 ANQGSEA. Between the trimmed V and J ends, which lost 0 bases and 9 bases, there was a span of 9 bases. This CDR3 comprises 11 residues. The CDR3 DNA follows: TGCAGCGTTGAAGATGGGGTCGCGCAGTACTTC. Its translation is CSVEDGVAQYF.

The gene calls are TRBV29-1 and TRBJ1-2, with no clear D. CDR1 and CDR2 (germline): SQVTM, ANQGSEA. This CDR3 region has 15 residues. Between the trimmed V and J ends, which lost 1 base and 6 bases, there was a span of 18 bases. In DNA, the CDR3 is TGCAGCGTTGAAGTAGTGAGAGTTTTAACAGATGGCTACACCTTC. The encoded protein is CSVEVVRVLTDGYTF.

This rearrangement joins TRBV25-1 to TRBJ2-7; D gene unclear. The CDR3 is 13 amino acids. Looked up from germline, CDR1 is MGHDK and CDR2 is SYGVNS. The V end was cut by 5 bases, the J end by 3 bases, with 11 bases between. CDR3 sequence reads: CASSRSAGYEQYF. CDR3 in DNA: TGTGCCAGCAGTCGGTCGGCAGGCTACGAGCAGTACTTC.

This clone was seen a handful of times. V and J are TRBV9 and TRBJ2-3; D could derive from TRBD1 or TRBD2 (5 bases each). Germline V gene sequence: CDR1 SGDLS, CDR2 YYNGEE. The CDR3 sequence is 16 residues long. The V gene lost 4 bases and the J gene lost 2 bases, with 17 bases spanning the gap. The CDR3, as DNA: TGTGCCAGCAGCCCGAGGGGAGTGACCAACACAGATACGCAGTATTTT. This sequence encodes CASSPRGVTNTDTQYF.